Below, one T cell receptor (beta chain) is given with its context. The antigen is unknown. This specimen belongs to a study of T cell responses to AZD1222 COVID-19 vaccine. Study-level findings and limits: Unmutated variant regions are reportedly targeted by nearly half of spike-specific TCRs.

CDR3 size: 17 residues. V was cut by 4 bases and J by 1 base, with 19 bases left in between. The germline CDR1 and CDR2 sequences are MNHEY and SVGEGT. Clones were sequenced by immunoSEQ multiplex PCR, and TCRdb holds only the in-frame ones, with some missing. The sample lists 150,000 to 200,000 clones; nearly 95% were seen once. This TCR was sampled from an adult in good health. This material consisted of peripheral blood, taken on day 0 of AZD1222 vaccination. The chain uses TRBV6-2 or TRBV6-3 and TRBJ1-1; no firm D call. CDR3 sequence reads: CASSFWRRVLRNTEAFF. The CDR3 coding sequence is TGTGCCAGCAGTTTCTGGCGGAGGGTTTTGAGGAACACTGAAGCTTTCTTT.